The T cell receptor beta chain under discussion was sequenced for a study of shared clonotypes between healthy human individuals. Study-wide background: With ages of 18 to 49, the donors were two women and a few men.

Authors' processing steps: ImmunoSEQ output held junction-only sequences without quality scores, so filtering differed. Only in-frame clones appear in the TCRdb table, and some are missing; sequencing was by immunoSEQ multiplex PCR. V and J calls and clone size come straight from that table; D and trimming were deduced from the DNA. The repertoire holds 490,000 or so clones, with about 79% as singletons. This CDR3 comprises 16 residues. Trimming cost V 4 bases and J 2 bases, with 14 bases left between them. CDR1 and CDR2 (germline): MDHEN, SYDVKM. The TCR sequence derives from a woman between 40 and 55 years old in good health. Some clones in this sample may be carry-over from other donors' samples. The chain joins TRBV28 to TRBJ2-2, with D perhaps matching TRBD2 (6 bases). The material sequenced was PBMCs. The CDR3 DNA reads as TGTGCCAGCAGTTCGAAAGGGGACTCCAACACCGGGGAGCTGTTTTTT. Amino acids: CASSSKGDSNTGELFF.